The 8 T cell receptor beta chains listed next were all sequenced from one sample in a study of blood T cell repertoires in COVID-19. Profiling relied on immunoSEQ multiplex PCR, and the TCRdb table lists in-frame clones only, not all of them. The data contain about 160,000 clones, 65% to 80% of them seen just once; the ten biggest clones take up about 7.8%. The sequenced sample consisted of peripheral blood. The receptors here all came from a man aged 55 to 70 with acute or convalescent COVID-19.

The CDR3 region has the DNA TGTGCCAGCAGCAACATCGGACAGGGGGTTTCTGAAGCTTTCTTT. Protein sequence: CASSNIGQGVSEAFF. The genes are TRBV5-4 and TRBJ1-1; TRBD1 matches at 10 bases. Germline V lookup: CDR1 SGHNT, CDR2 YYREEE (reference sequence). Trimming cost V 4 bases and J 6 bases; bases outside gene matches: 9. CDR3 size: 15 residues.

V is TRBV3-1 (or the pseudogene TRBV3-2) and J is TRBJ1-6, with 8 bases that match TRBD1. The CDR3 contains 14 residues. V was pared by 6 bases and J by 9 bases, with 7 bases of the junction left unmatched. Germline CDR1 and CDR2: LGHDT and YNNKEL (reference sequence). CDR3 loop: CASRYGQGGSPLHF. The CDR3 nucleotides are TGTGCCAGCAGGTACGGACAGGGAGGTTCACCCCTCCACTTT.

The chain couples TRBV6-1 to TRBJ1-6, with TRBD1 matching 9 bases. V dropped 0 bases and J dropped 9; count of bases not matched to a gene: 9. CDR1 and CDR2 (germline): MNHNS, SASEGT. The CDR3 covers 17 residues. CDR3 DNA: TGTGCCAGCAGTGAAGCGGCGGGTGAACAGGGGGCTTCACCCCTCCACTTT. This encodes CASSEAAGEQGASPLHF.

The J gene is TRBJ2-4, the V gene TRBV7-9, with 8 bases fitting TRBD1. The CDR3 length is 13 residues. V was clipped by 5 bases and J by 9 bases; unmatched bases: 6. Germline lookup yields CDR1 SEHNR and CDR2 FQNEAQ (reference sequence). The CDR3 spells CASSRQGLPIQYF. The CDR3 DNA reads as TGTGCCAGCAGCAGACAGGGGCTGCCCATTCAGTACTTC.

J is TRBJ2-1 and V is TRBV30; D may be TRBD2 (7 bases). Germline lookup yields CDR1 GTSNPN and CDR2 SVGIG (reference sequence). This CDR3 region has 17 residues. Trimming stripped 6 bases from V and 3 bases from J, with 24 bases between. CDR3 sequence (DNA): TGTGCCTGTGACGATATCCAAGGGGGGGGAGGCTACAATGAGCAGTTCTTC. Translation: CACDDIQGGGGYNEQFF.

This clone was seen only a few times. The chain links TRBV29-1 to TRBJ1-5; TRBD1 matches at 11 bases. V trimming: 6 bases; J trimming: 5 bases; junction bases outside the gene matches: 3. The CDR3 has 13 residues. Germline CDR1 SQVTM, CDR2 ANQGSEA. The CDR3 nucleotides are TGCAGCGTCGGACAGGGGGCGGATCAGCCCCAGCATTTT. The encoded protein is CSVGQGADQPQHF.

The chain has TRBV19 and TRBJ2-5, with 7 bases aligning to TRBD1. J lost 5 bases, V lost 4 bases, and 10 bases had no gene match. The CDR3 consists of 15 residues. Germline lookup yields CDR1 LNHDA and CDR2 SQIVND (reference sequence). The CDR3 coding sequence is TGTGCCAGTAGTAGCACAGGGGATACCCATGAGACCCAGTACTTC. Translating it yields CASSSTGDTHETQYF.

The chain couples TRBV4-3 to TRBJ2-7; the match to TRBD1 covers 8 bases. The CDR3 extends over 14 amino acids. From germline, CDR1 is LGHNA and CDR2 YSLEER. V lost 1 base to trimming and J lost 2 bases; unmatched junction nucleotides: 1. The CDR3 is CASSQGTGPYEQYF. DNA of the CDR3: TGCGCCAGCAGCCAAGGGACAGGGCCCTACGAGCAGTACTTC.